A selection of T cell receptor beta chains follows, all from one sample in a study of blood T cell repertoires in COVID-19. TCRdb's table, derived via immunoSEQ multiplex PCR, lists solely in-frame clones and lacks some. Of a few hundred thousand clones in the sample, 85% to 90% are singletons; the top ten hold approximately 3.3%. Sequencing was done on a sample of peripheral blood. The receptor set was obtained from a woman aged 35 to 49 with acute or convalescent COVID-19. The CDR3 runs from the conserved cysteine through the conserved F or W. A D gene is named only where the DNA matches it firmly. A clone size is listed for some rows: how often the clone was seen (once, few, many), or a class if it is expanded.

>TRBV4-2|-|TRBJ1-2|-
CASSQEAGMTYGYTF
TGTGCCAGCAGCCAAGAAGCAGGGATGACCTATGGCTACACCTTC
>TRBV5-5|-|TRBJ2-6|TRBD1
CASSSGQAAGANVLTF
TGTGCCAGCAGCTCAGGACAGGCGGCCGGGGCCAACGTCCTGACTTTC
>TRBV5-8|-|TRBJ2-5|TRBD2
CASSLGLAGETQYF
TGTGCCAGCAGCCTGGGACTAGCTGGGGAGACCCAGTACTTC
>TRBV15|once|TRBJ2-5|TRBD2
CATSREPSGAETQYF
TGTGCCACCAGCAGAGAACCTAGCGGAGCAGAGACCCAGTACTTC
>TRBV5-6|-|TRBJ1-5|TRBD1
CASSPRTGLKPQHF
TGTGCCAGCAGCCCCCGGACAGGGTTGAAGCCCCAGCATTTT
>TRBV3-1/TRBV3-2|-|TRBJ2-3|-
CASSQGVRVTDTQYF
TGTGCCAGCAGCCAGGGCGTCAGGGTTACAGATACGCAGTATTTT
>TRBV6-1|few|TRBJ1-2|-
CASSDQAAVYGYTF
TGTGCCAGCAGTGACCAGGCCGCAGTTTATGGCTACACCTTC
>TRBV5-4|-|TRBJ2-2|TRBD2
CASSLRGGLNTGELFF
TGTGCCAGCAGTCTTCGGGGGGGGCTAAACACCGGGGAGCTGTTTTTT
>TRBV9|-|TRBJ1-1|TRBD1
CASSVDRGIEAFF
TGTGCCAGCAGCGTAGACAGGGGGATTGAAGCTTTCTTT
>TRBV3-1/TRBV3-2|-|TRBJ2-1|-
CASSNGGPFYEQFF
TGTGCCAGCAGCAACGGGGGGCCCTTCTATGAGCAGTTCTTC
>TRBV24-1|-|TRBJ1-2|-
CATSDAQGISNYGYTF
TGTGCCACCAGTGATGCACAGGGTATATCTAACTATGGCTACACCTTC
>TRBV12-3/TRBV12-4|-|TRBJ1-1|-
CASSLVATEAFF
TGTGCCAGCAGTTTAGTGGCCACTGAAGCTTTCTTT
>TRBV18|-|TRBJ2-2|-
CASSHTGLYANTGELFF
TGTGCCAGCTCGCATACAGGGCTTTACGCGAACACCGGGGAGCTGTTTTTT
>TRBV5-1|-|TRBJ1-1|TRBD1
CASSSGTGVNTEAFF
TGCGCCAGCAGCTCGGGGACAGGGGTGAACACTGAAGCTTTCTTT
>TRBV3-1/TRBV3-2|-|TRBJ1-3|-
CASSQGAGGNTIYF
TGTGCCAGCAGCCAAGGGGCTGGGGGAAACACCATATATTTT
>TRBV6-4|-|TRBJ1-1|-
CASRPTDTIMNTEAFF
TGTGCCAGCAGGCCGACAGACACTATAATGAACACTGAAGCTTTCTTT
>TRBV3-1/TRBV3-2|-|TRBJ1-6|TRBD1
CASSPLAGGNSPLHF
TGTGCCAGCAGCCCCCTCGCAGGGGGCAATTCACCCCTCCACTTT
>TRBV24-1|-|TRBJ1-2|TRBD1
CATSDFRQGYGYTF
TGTGCCACCAGTGATTTCAGACAGGGTTATGGCTACACCTTC
>TRBV30|-|TRBJ1-1|-
CAWSVMLDGGGNTEAFF
TGTGCCTGGAGTGTAATGTTAGACGGGGGTGGGAACACTGAAGCTTTCTTT
>TRBV10-3|-|TRBJ1-2|TRBD1
CATWGDRGPNNYGYTF
TGTGCCACCTGGGGGGACAGGGGGCCGAATAACTATGGCTACACCTTC
>TRBV19|once|TRBJ1-1|-
CASSRGRRGNTEAFF
TGTGCCAGTAGTAGGGGCAGGAGGGGGAACACTGAAGCTTTCTTT
>TRBV2|-|TRBJ2-1|TRBD2
CASSSWTSGGHSSYNEQFF
TGTGCCAGCAGTTCCTGGACTAGCGGGGGGCATAGCTCCTACAATGAGCAGTTCTTC
>TRBV30|-|TRBJ1-2|TRBD1
CAQAGGQAFNYGYTF
TGTGCCCAGGCCGGGGGACAGGCTTTTAACTATGGCTACACCTTC
>TRBV7-3|few|TRBJ1-1|TRBD1
CASSTDRDTEAFF
TGTGCCAGCAGCACGGACAGGGACACTGAAGCTTTCTTT
>TRBV2|-|TRBJ1-2|TRBD1
CASSGTGGRVDYGYTF
TGTGCCAGCAGTGGAACAGGGGGAAGGGTGGACTATGGCTACACCTTC
>TRBV6-1|-|TRBJ1-1|-
CASSDLTEAFF
TGTGCCAGCAGTGATTTAACTGAAGCTTTCTTT
>TRBV24-1|-|TRBJ1-1|-
CATSATEYTEAFF
TGTGCCACCAGTGCTACAGAATACACTGAAGCTTTCTTT
>TRBV6-4|-|TRBJ1-2|-
CASSDEDRTYGYTF
TGTGCCAGCAGTGACGAGGACAGAACCTATGGCTACACCTTC
>TRBV5-1|-|TRBJ1-6|-
CASSLGADSPLHF
TGCGCCAGCAGCTTGGGGGCTGATTCACCCCTCCACTTT
>TRBV14|-|TRBJ1-2|TRBD1
CASSQAQTGGRYGYTF
TGTGCCAGCAGCCAAGCCCAGACAGGGGGCAGATATGGCTACACCTTC
>TRBV15|-|TRBJ1-3|-
CATSRDTGNTIYF
TGTGCCACCAGCAGAGATACTGGAAACACCATATATTTT
>TRBV6-5|-|TRBJ1-6|TRBD1
CASSPSGGVNSPLHF
TGTGCCAGCAGTCCCTCAGGGGGCGTGAATTCACCCCTCCACTTT
>TRBV4-1|-|TRBJ2-1|TRBD2
CASSQDLLPPGLVGNEQFF
TGCGCCAGCAGCCAAGATCTTCTACCGCCGGGACTAGTGGGGAATGAGCAGTTCTTC
>TRBV24-1|-|TRBJ2-5|TRBD2
CATSDISGGAGETQYF
TGTGCCACCAGTGACATTAGCGGGGGGGCCGGGGAGACCCAGTACTTC
>TRBV9|-|TRBJ1-2|-
CASSPSGVDPYGYTF
TGTGCCAGCAGCCCCTCGGGGGTTGACCCCTATGGCTACACCTTC
>TRBV11-2|-|TRBJ2-5|-
CASSYKETQYF
TGTGCCAGCAGCTACAAGGAGACCCAGTACTTC
>TRBV6-1|-|TRBJ1-5|-
CASSELLGQPQHF
TGTGCCAGCAGTGAACTGCTAGGCCAGCCCCAGCATTTT
>TRBV6-5|-|TRBJ2-5|TRBD2
CASKQRGDETQYF
TGTGCCAGCAAACAGCGGGGAGATGAGACCCAGTACTTC
>TRBV10-2|-|TRBJ2-3|TRBD2
CASSESTGGPYTQYF
TGCGCCAGCAGTGAGTCGACGGGGGGGCCATATACGCAGTATTTT
>TRBV27|-|TRBJ2-1|TRBD1
CASSFGTGNEQFF
TGTGCCAGCAGTTTCGGGACAGGCAATGAGCAGTTCTTC
>TRBV19|-|TRBJ1-1|-
CASSIRVGRVGTEAFF
TGTGCCAGTAGTATACGAGTCGGCAGGGTTGGGACTGAAGCTTTCTTT
>TRBV29-1|-|TRBJ2-3|TRBD1
CSVVTGSSTDTQYF
TGCAGCGTTGTGACAGGGTCCAGCACAGATACGCAGTATTTT
>TRBV19|-|TRBJ2-2|-
CASSTSGTTNTGELFF
TGTGCCAGTAGTACCTCCGGGACAACGAACACCGGGGAGCTGTTTTTT
>TRBV15|-|TRBJ1-5|TRBD1
CATSTTGGNQPQHF
TGTGCCACCAGCACGACAGGGGGCAATCAGCCCCAGCATTTT
>TRBV6-5|-|TRBJ1-1|-
CASSYGGGDTEAFF
TGTGCCAGCAGTTACGGTGGGGGCGACACTGAAGCTTTCTTT
>TRBV6-5|-|TRBJ1-2|-
CASTLGQSNYGYTF
TGTGCCAGCACCCTCGGACAGTCTAACTATGGCTACACCTTC
>TRBV19|-|TRBJ1-3|-
CASTTSRLSGNTIYF
TGTGCCAGTACCACATCCAGGCTCTCTGGAAACACCATATATTTT